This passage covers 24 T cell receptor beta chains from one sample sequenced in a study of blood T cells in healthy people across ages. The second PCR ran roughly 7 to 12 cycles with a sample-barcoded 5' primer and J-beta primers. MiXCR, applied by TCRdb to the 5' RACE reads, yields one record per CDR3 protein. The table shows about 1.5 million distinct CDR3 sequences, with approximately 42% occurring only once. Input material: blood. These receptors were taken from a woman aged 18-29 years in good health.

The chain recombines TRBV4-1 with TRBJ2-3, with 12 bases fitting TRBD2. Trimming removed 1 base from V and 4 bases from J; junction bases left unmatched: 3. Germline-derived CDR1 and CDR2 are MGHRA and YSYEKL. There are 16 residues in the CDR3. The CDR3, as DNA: TGCGCCAGCAGCCAAGCGCCTAGCGGGAGGGCAGATACGCAGTATTTT. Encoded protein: CASSQAPSGRADTQYF.

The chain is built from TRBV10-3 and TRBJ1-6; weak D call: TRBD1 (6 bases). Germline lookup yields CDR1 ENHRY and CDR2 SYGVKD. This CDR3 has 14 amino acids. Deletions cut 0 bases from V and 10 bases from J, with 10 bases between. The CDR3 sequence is CAISESTGTSPLHF. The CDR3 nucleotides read TGTGCCATCAGTGAGTCCACAGGGACCTCACCCCTCCACTTT.

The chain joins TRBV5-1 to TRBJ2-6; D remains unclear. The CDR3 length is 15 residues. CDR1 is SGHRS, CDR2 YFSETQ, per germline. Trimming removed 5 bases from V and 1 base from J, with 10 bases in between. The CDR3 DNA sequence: TGCGCCAGCAGATCCGTCCCGTCTGGGGCCAACGTCCTGACTTTC. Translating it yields CASRSVPSGANVLTF.

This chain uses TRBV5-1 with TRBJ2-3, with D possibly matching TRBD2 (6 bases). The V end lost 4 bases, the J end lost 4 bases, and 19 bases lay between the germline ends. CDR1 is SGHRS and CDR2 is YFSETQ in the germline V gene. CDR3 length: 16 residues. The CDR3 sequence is CASSARSGTGPDTQYF. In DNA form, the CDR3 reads TGCGCCAGCAGCGCACGCTCCGGGACTGGTCCAGATACGCAGTATTTT.

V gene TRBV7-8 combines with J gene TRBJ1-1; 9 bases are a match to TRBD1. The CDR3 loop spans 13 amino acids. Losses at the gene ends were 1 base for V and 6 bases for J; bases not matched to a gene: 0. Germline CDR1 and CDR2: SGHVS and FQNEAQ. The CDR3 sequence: CASSLDRGPEAFF. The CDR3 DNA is TGTGCCAGCAGCTTAGACAGGGGGCCTGAAGCTTTCTTT.

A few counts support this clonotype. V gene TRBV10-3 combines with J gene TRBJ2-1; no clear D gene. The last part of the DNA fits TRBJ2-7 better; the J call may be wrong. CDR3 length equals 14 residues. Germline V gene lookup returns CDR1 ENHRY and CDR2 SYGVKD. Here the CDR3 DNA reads TGTGCCATCAGTGCAAGTAGCTCCTACAATGAGCAGTACTTC. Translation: CAISASSSYNEQYF.

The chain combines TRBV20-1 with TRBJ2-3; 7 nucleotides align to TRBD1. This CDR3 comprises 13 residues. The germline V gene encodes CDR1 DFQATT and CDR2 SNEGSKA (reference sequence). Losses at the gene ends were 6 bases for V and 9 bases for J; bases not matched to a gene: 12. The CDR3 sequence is CSARGSSHPTQYF. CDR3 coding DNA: TGCAGTGCCAGGGGGTCGAGCCATCCGACGCAGTATTTT.

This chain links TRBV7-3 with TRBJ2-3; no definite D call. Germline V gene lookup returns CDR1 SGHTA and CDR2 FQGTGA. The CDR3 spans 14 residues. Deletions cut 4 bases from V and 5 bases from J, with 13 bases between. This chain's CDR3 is CASSSSVGVDTQYF. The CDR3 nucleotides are TGTGCCAGCAGCTCCTCCGTCGGTGTAGATACGCAGTATTTT. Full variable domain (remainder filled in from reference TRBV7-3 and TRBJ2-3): GAGVSQTPSNKVTEKGKYVELRCDPISGHTALYWYRQSLGQGPEFLIYFQGTGAADDSGLPNDRFFAVRPEGSVSTLKIQRTERGDSAVYLCASSSSVGVDTQYFGPGTRLTVL.

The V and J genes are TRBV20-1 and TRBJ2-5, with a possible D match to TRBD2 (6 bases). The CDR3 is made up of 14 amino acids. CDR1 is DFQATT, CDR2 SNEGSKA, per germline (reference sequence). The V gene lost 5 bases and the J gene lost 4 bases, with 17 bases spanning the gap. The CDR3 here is CSAVKGTRPETQYF. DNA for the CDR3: TGCAGTGCTGTAAAAGGGACTCGGCCAGAGACCCAGTACTTC.

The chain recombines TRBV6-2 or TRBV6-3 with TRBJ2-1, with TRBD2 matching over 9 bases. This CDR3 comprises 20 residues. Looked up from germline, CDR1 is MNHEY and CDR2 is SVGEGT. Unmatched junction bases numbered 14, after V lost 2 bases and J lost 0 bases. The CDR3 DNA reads TGTGCCAGCAGTTACCCGGCAGGAGACAATAGCGGGAGCTCCTACAATGAGCAGTTCTTC. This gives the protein CASSYPAGDNSGSSYNEQFF.

In DNA, the CDR3 is TGCAGTGCTAGCCCGGGGGGACAGCCCCAGCATTTT. Translation gives CSASPGGQPQHF. V gene TRBV20-1 combines with J gene TRBJ1-5; D might be TRBD1 (5 bases). V gave up 3 bases and J gave up 7 bases, with 10 bases separating them. The CDR3 is made up of 12 amino acids. Germline values: CDR1 DFQATT, CDR2 SNEGSKA (reference sequence).

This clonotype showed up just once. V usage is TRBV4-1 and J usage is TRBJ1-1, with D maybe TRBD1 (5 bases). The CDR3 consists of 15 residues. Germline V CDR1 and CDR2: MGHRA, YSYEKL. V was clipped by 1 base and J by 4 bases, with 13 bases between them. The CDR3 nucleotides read TGCGCCAGCAGCCAAGGGGGGACGGGGAGCACTGAAGCTTTCTTT. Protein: CASSQGGTGSTEAFF.

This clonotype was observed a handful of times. In DNA form, the CDR3 reads TGTGCCAGCACTTCCGGCAGGAAGTGGTACGATGAGCAGTTCTTC. This sequence encodes CASTSGRKWYDEQFF. The chain recombines TRBV7-2 with TRBJ2-1; D ambiguous. V was trimmed by 7 bases and J by 8 bases, leaving 21 bases between them. Germline V gene sequence: CDR1 SGHTA, CDR2 FQGNSA. The CDR3 consists of 15 residues.

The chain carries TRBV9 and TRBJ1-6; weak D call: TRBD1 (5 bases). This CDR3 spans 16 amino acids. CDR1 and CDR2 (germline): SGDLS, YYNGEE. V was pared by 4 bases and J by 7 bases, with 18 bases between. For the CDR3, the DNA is TGTGCCAGCAGCCCACACCCTCGGGACGGAAATTCACCCCTCCACTTT. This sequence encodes CASSPHPRDGNSPLHF.

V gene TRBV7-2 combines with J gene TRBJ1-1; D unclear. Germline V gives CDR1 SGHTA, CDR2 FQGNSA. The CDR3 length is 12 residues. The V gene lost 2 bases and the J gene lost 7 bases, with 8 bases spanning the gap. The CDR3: CASSLSRSEAFF. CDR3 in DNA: TGTGCCAGCAGCTTAAGCCGGAGTGAAGCTTTCTTT. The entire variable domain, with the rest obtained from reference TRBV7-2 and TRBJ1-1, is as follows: GAGVSQSPSNKVTEKGKDVELRCDPISGHTALYWYRQSLGQGLEFLIYFQGNSAPDKSGLPSDRFSAERTGGSVSTLTIQRTQQEDSAVYLCASSLSRSEAFFGQGTRLTVV.

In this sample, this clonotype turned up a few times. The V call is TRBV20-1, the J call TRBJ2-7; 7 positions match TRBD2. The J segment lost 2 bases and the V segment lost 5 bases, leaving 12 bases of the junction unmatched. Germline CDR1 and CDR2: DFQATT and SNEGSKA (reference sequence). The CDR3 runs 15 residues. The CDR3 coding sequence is TGCAGTGCTCATTCCGGGACTACCTTAGCCTACGAGCAGTACTTC. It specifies CSAHSGTTLAYEQYF.

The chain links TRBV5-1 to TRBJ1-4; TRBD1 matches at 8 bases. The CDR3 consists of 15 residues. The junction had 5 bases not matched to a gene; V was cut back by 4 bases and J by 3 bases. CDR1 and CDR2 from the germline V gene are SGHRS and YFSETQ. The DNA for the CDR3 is TGCGCCAGCAGCGCAACGACAGGGGCTAATGAAAAACTGTTTTTT. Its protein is CASSATTGANEKLFF.

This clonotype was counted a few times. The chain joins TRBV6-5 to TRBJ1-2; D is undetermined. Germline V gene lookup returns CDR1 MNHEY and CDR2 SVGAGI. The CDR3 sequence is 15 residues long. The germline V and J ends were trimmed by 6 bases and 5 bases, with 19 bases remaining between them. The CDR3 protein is CASSYQADGFYGYTF. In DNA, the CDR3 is TGTGCCAGCAGCTACCAGGCGGACGGATTTTATGGCTACACCTTC.

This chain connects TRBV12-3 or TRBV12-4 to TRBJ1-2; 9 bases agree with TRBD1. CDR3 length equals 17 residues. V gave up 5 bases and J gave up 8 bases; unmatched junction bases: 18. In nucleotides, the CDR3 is TGTGCCAGCAGTGGATACAGGGGGCAGGAGTACGGAGCCGGCTACACCTTC. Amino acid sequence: CASSGYRGQEYGAGYTF.

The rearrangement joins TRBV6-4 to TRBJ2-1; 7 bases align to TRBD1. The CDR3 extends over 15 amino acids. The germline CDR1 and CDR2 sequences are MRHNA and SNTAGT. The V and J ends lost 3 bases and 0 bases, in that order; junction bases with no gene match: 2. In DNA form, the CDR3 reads TGTGCCAGCAGTGAACAGGGGAGCTCCTACAATGAGCAGTTCTTC. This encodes CASSEQGSSYNEQFF.

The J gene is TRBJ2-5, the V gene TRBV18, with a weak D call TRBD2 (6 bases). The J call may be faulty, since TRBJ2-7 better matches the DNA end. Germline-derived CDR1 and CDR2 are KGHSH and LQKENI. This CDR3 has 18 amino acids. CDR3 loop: CASSPQILVGGLRSEQYF. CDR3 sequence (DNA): TGTGCCAGCTCACCACAAATTTTAGTTGGAGGGCTAAGGAGCGAGCAGTACTTC.

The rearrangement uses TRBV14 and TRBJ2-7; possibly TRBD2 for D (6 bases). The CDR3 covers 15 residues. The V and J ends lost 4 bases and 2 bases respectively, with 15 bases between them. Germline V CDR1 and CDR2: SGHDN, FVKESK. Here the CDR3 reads CASSRDPGAAYEQYF. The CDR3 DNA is TGTGCCAGCAGCCGAGACCCGGGAGCCGCCTACGAGCAGTACTTC.

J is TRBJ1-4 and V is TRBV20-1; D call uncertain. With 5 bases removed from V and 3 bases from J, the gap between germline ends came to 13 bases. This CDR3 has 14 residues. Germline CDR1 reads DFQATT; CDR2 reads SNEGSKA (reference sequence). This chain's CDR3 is CSAGVRAPNEKLFF. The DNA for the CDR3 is TGCAGTGCTGGGGTACGAGCCCCTAATGAAAAACTGTTTTTT.

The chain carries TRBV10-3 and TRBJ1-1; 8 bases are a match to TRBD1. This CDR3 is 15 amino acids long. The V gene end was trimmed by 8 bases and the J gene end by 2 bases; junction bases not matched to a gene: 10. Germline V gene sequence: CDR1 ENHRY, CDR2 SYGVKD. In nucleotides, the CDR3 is TGTGCCATCGGGCCGACAGGGGCGATTAACACTGAAGCTTTCTTT. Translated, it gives CAIGPTGAINTEAFF.